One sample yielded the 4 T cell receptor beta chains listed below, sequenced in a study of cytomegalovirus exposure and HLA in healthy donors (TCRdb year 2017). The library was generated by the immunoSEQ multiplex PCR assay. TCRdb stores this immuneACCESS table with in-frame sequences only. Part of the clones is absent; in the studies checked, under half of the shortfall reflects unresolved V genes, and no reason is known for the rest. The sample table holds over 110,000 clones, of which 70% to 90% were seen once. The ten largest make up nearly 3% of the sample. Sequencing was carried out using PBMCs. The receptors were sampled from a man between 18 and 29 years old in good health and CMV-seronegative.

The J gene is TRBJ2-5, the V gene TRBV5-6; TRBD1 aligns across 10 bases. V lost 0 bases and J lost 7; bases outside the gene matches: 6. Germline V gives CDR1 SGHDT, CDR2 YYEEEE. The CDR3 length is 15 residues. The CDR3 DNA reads TGTGCCAGCAGCTTGGAAGGACAGGGGGTCGGGACCCAGTACTTC. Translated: CASSLEGQGVGTQYF.

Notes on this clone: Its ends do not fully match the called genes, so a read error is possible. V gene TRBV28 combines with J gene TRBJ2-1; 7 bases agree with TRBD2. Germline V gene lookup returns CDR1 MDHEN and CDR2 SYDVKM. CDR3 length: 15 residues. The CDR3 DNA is TGTGCCGGCAGTGCGGCGGGAGTCGGAGGCGATGAGCAGTTCTTC. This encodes CAGSAAGVGGDEQFF.

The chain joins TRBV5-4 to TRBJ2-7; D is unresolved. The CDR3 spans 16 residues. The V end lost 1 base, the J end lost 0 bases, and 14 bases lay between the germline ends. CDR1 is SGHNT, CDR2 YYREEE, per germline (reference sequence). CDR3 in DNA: TGTGCCAGCAGCTTGAGGTACAGCTTGAGCTCCTACGAGCAGTACTTC. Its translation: CASSLRYSLSSYEQYF.

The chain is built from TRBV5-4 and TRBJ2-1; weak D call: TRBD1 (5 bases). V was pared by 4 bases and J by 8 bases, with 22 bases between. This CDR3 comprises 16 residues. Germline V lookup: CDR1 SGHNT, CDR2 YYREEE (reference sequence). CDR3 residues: CASSPPRQGGVDEQFF. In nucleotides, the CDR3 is TGTGCCAGCAGCCCCCCCCGGCAGGGTGGAGTGGATGAGCAGTTCTTC.